The clone carrying this T cell receptor beta chain appeared a few times. What it binds is unknown. This entry belongs to a study of cytomegalovirus exposure and HLA in healthy donors. General study findings and limits: Compared with the approximately 680-donor mean, an Asian-associated ancestry cluster reportedly had fewer N-insertions, according to a later analysis. Later analysis identified 15,000 to 20,000 TCR beta sequences associated with HLA alleles, using a false discovery rate threshold of 0.05.

Primers for the PCR totalled 60 Vbeta and 13 Jbeta. The table came from immunoSEQ multiplex PCR; TCRdb's copy has only in-frame clones and leaves some out. The table includes over 110,000 clones, about 80% detected once. V gave up 5 bases and J gave up 2 bases, with 13 bases separating them. CDR1 KGHSH and CDR2 LQKENI come from the germline V gene. The CDR3 spans 16 residues. The sequencing input was PBMCs. The chain links TRBV18 to TRBJ2-6, with unresolved D. The TCR comes from a woman aged 55-70 years in good health and CMV-seropositive. CDR3 region: CASSERYSTGANVLTF. Written as DNA, the CDR3 is TGTGCCAGCTCAGAGAGGTACTCGACTGGGGCCAACGTCCTGACTTTC.